This TCR beta chain was observed in a study of blood T cell repertoires in COVID-19. Background on the study: Italy, Spain and the United States were the sources of the convalescent and acute COVID-19 samples. The analysed material was cDNA or gDNA that came from T cells, B-cell-depleted T cells, or PBMCs.

Those enrolled in Seattle joined during active infection and were followed longitudinally afterward. Germline lookup yields CDR1 SGHNT and CDR2 YYREEE (reference sequence). The trim removed 4 bases at V and 2 bases at J, leaving 3 bases unmatched. The CDR3 extends over 14 amino acids. Source study methods: Researchers report that nucleated cell counts were estimated from reference gene primer amplification. Here immunoSEQ multiplex PCR was the method, and the copy in TCRdb shows in-frame clones only, minus some. D and trimming were read from the DNA, whereas the V and J calls and clone size are those reported in that table. The table includes 65,000 to 95,000 clones, just under 80% detected once.

This sequence was found in a man in his 60s with COVID-19, enrolled during active disease. The sample comprised peripheral blood. The genes are TRBV5-4 and TRBJ2-5, with 9 bases fitting TRBD1. The CDR3, as DNA: TGTGCCAGCAGCCATGACAGGGGGCAAGAGACCCAGTACTTC. Protein product: CASSHDRGQETQYF.